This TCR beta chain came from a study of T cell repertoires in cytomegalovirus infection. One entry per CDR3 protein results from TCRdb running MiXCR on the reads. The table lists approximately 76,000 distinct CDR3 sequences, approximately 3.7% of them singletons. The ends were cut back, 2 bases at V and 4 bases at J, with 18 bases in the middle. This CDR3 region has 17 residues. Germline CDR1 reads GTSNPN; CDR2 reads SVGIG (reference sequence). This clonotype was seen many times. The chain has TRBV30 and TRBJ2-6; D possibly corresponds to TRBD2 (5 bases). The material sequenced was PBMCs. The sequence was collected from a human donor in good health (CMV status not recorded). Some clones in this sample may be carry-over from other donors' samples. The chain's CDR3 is CAWSQLKRTPGANVLTF. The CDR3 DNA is TGTGCCTGGAGTCAATTAAAACGGACTCCCGGGGCCAACGTCCTGACTTTC.